The 27 T cell receptor beta chains listed next were all sequenced from one sample in a study of blood T cells in healthy people across ages (dated by TCRdb to 2013 to 2016). Library prep was done by 5' RACE. Sequencer: Illumina HiSeq 2500. A second roughly 7 to 12 cycle PCR used a sample-barcoded 5' primer and a J-beta primer mix. TCRdb's own reprocessing of the public reads used fastp at Q25 and MiXCR and kept productive beta chains. All rows with the same CDR3 protein become a single entry with the most common DNA and genes. In all, the sample holds 850,000 to 1,100,000 distinct CDR3 sequences, and more than 30% of those were seen once. The ten largest clonotypes hold approximately 14% of the sample. Sequenced input: blood. Receptors originate from a young man in good health.

The chain is built from TRBV28 and TRBJ2-5; no definite D call. Per the germline V gene, CDR1 is MDHEN and CDR2 is SYDVKM. Trimming removed 5 bases at V and 7 bases at J, with 17 bases between. The CDR3 spans 14 residues. DNA of the CDR3: TGTGCCAGCAGTCCCATGACCTGGATGCGGACCCAGTACTTC. It codes for CASSPMTWMRTQYF.

The gene calls are TRBV7-2 and TRBJ1-2; a possible D gene is TRBD1 (5 bases). From germline, CDR1 is SGHTA and CDR2 FQGNSA. The V gene lost 5 bases and the J gene lost 8 bases, with 30 bases spanning the gap. The length of the CDR3 is 18 residues. The CDR3 DNA reads TGTGCCAGCAGCCCCAATAGCCCAGTATTGGGGCTATCTTTAGGCTACACCTTC. Its protein product is CASSPNSPVLGLSLGYTF.

This chain uses TRBV10-3 with TRBJ1-2; the match to TRBD1 covers 9 bases. The CDR3 covers 15 residues. V lost 3 bases to trimming and J lost 6 bases; unmatched junction nucleotides: 8. Germline CDR1 is ENHRY and CDR2 is SYGVKD. CDR3 DNA: TGTGCCATCAGTGAACAGGGGGCGGTTGTAAATGGCTACACCTTC. Amino acids: CAISEQGAVVNGYTF.

This clonotype was observed a handful of times. The CDR3 sequence is CSARQGIHEQYF. The CDR3 bases are TGCAGTGCTAGACAGGGGATCCACGAGCAGTACTTC. The gene calls are TRBV20-1 and TRBJ2-7; D possibly corresponds to TRBD1 (6 bases). Looked up from germline, CDR1 is DFQATT and CDR2 is SNEGSKA (reference sequence). The CDR3 is 12 residues long. V lost 2 bases, J lost 5 bases, and 10 bases lay in between.

This clonotype occurred a few times. The chain combines TRBV6-5 with TRBJ1-5, with D maybe TRBD1 (5 bases). Germline-derived CDR1 and CDR2 are MNHEY and SVGAGI. The CDR3 covers 15 residues. Trimming left V 4 bases short and J 5 bases short, with 15 bases between. CDR3: CASSSGRRLDQPQHF. In nucleotides, the CDR3 is TGTGCCAGCAGTTCGGGACGGAGACTCGATCAGCCCCAGCATTTT.

This chain joins TRBV20-1 and TRBJ2-1; TRBD2 is a possible D gene (6 bases). The CDR3 has 16 amino acids. V lost 3 bases and J lost 4, with 19 bases in between. Germline lookup yields CDR1 DFQATT and CDR2 SNEGSKA (reference sequence). This chain's CDR3 is CSARVSRGGTYNEQFF. For the CDR3, the DNA is TGCAGTGCTAGGGTTTCGCGGGGCGGGACGTACAATGAGCAGTTCTTC.

This clonotype was counted ten times or more. The genes are TRBV12-3 or TRBV12-4 and TRBJ2-3, with 11 bases fitting TRBD2. This CDR3 is 16 amino acids long. J gave up 1 base and V 5 bases, and 5 bases lay outside the gene matches. CDR3: CASSPPGLAGTDTQYF. Written as DNA, the CDR3 is TGTGCCAGCAGTCCTCCGGGACTAGCGGGCACAGATACGCAGTATTTT.

On this clonotype: At one end the junction does not follow the germline gene, possibly because of a read error. The V gene is TRBV20-1, the J gene TRBJ1-2; D remains ambiguous. Germline CDR1 is DFQATT and CDR2 is SNEGSKA (reference sequence). This CDR3 comprises 13 residues. CDR3 residues: CGAKVAYSYGYTF. The CDR3 DNA reads TGCGGTGCAAAAGTTGCGTATTCCTATGGCTACACCTTC.

This clonotype was recorded at least ten times. Here the CDR3 DNA reads TGCGCCAGCAGCCATGTTGACAACTCCTACAATGAGCAGTTCTTC. Protein: CASSHVDNSYNEQFF. This sequence joins TRBV4-1 and TRBJ2-1; D not certain. The germline CDR1 and CDR2 sequences are MGHRA and YSYEKL. V was cut by 3 bases and J by 0 bases, with 9 bases left in between. The CDR3 runs 15 residues.

The gene calls are TRBV7-2 and TRBJ1-4; D gene ambiguous. CDR1 and CDR2 from the germline V gene are SGHTA and FQGNSA. The CDR3 extends over 12 amino acids. The V end was cut by 2 bases, the J end by 8 bases, with 6 bases between. DNA of the CDR3: TGTGCCAGCAGCTTAATGCAGGAAAAACTGTTTTTT. This encodes CASSLMQEKLFF.

This chain uses TRBV2 with TRBJ1-4, with D hard to call. The CDR3 extends over 12 amino acids. Germline V gene sequence: CDR1 SNHLY, CDR2 FYNNEI. The V gene lost 6 bases and the J gene lost 5 bases, with 7 bases spanning the gap. The CDR3 is CASREKNEKLFF. CDR3 sequence (DNA): TGTGCCAGCAGGGAGAAGAATGAAAAACTGTTTTTT.

The chain is built from TRBV25-1 and TRBJ2-7, with D unclear. V lost 4 bases, J lost 6 bases, and 16 bases lay in between. This CDR3 has 14 amino acids. Germline loops: CDR1 MGHDK, CDR2 SYGVNS. CDR3 coding DNA: TGTGCCAGCAGTGTGTTAGGGAACCCAGGCGAGCAGTACTTC. This codes for CASSVLGNPGEQYF.

The V and J genes are TRBV18 and TRBJ2-1, with D possibly being TRBD1 (6 bases). This CDR3 has 15 residues. The V gene lost 3 bases and the J gene lost 8 bases, with 17 bases spanning the gap. Per germline, CDR1 KGHSH and CDR2 LQKENI. This CDR3 reads CASSPTGTSGDEQFF. The CDR3, as DNA: TGTGCCAGCTCACCGACCGGGACCTCAGGGGATGAGCAGTTCTTC.

This clonotype was seen a handful of times. The gene calls are TRBV28 and TRBJ1-5; 7 bases align to TRBD1. There are 13 residues in the CDR3. Germline V gene sequence: CDR1 MDHEN, CDR2 SYDVKM. Trimming took 4 bases from V and 7 from J; bases not matched to a gene: 4. DNA of the CDR3: TGTGCCAGCAGTTACAGGGGAGGACAGCCCCAGCATTTT. Translation: CASSYRGGQPQHF.

The chain carries TRBV4-3 and TRBJ2-7; 8 bases are shared with TRBD2. CDR3 length: 15 amino acids. V dropped 4 bases and J dropped 2; count of bases not matched to a gene: 7. The germline V gene encodes CDR1 LGHNA and CDR2 YSLEER. The CDR3 spells CASSLTAGGPYEQYF. DNA for the CDR3: TGCGCCAGCAGCCTTACCGCGGGGGGCCCCTACGAGCAGTACTTC.

The CDR3 reads CASRTLENEKLFF. The CDR3 region has the DNA TGTGCCAGTCGGACCCTAGAGAATGAAAAACTGTTTTTT. V and J are TRBV28 and TRBJ1-4; no definite D call. V shed 9 bases and J shed 5 bases, with 13 bases lying between them. The CDR3 totals 13 residues. Germline lookup yields CDR1 MDHEN and CDR2 SYDVKM.

The J gene is TRBJ1-1, the V gene TRBV4-3, with D perhaps TRBD1 (5 bases). CDR1 LGHNA and CDR2 YSLEER come from the germline V gene. The CDR3 totals 17 residues. Trimming pared 2 bases from V and 3 bases from J, leaving 19 bases between. The CDR3 here is CASSQKDWGLRDTEAFF. The CDR3 DNA follows: TGCGCCAGCAGCCAAAAGGATTGGGGGTTAAGGGACACTGAAGCTTTCTTT.

Comments on this clonotype: An end of the junction does not agree with germline; a read error may underlie this. The gene calls are TRBV4-3 and TRBJ2-7, with 10 bases fitting TRBD1. The CDR3 runs to 15 residues. CDR1 LGHNA and CDR2 YSLEER come from the germline V gene. CDR3 in amino acids: CASSQESTGGYEQNF. The CDR3 DNA is TGCGCCAGCAGCCAAGAGTCGACAGGGGGCTACGAGCAGAACTTC.

This chain connects TRBV12-3 or TRBV12-4 to TRBJ2-2; unclear D gene. Trimming cost V 6 bases and J 5 bases, with 13 bases left between them. The CDR3 extends over 14 amino acids. DNA of the CDR3: TGTGCCAGCAGCTACTCCGGCTGGACCGGGGAGCTGTTTTTT. Protein product: CASSYSGWTGELFF.

This clonotype has more than one count but fewer than ten. V gene TRBV9 combines with J gene TRBJ1-2; no clear D. V was pared by 0 bases and J by 4 bases, with 22 bases between. The CDR3 is 18 residues long. Germline V gene lookup returns CDR1 SGDLS and CDR2 YYNGEE. This CDR3 is CASSVALTVQLPGYGYTF. The CDR3 nucleotides are TGTGCCAGCAGCGTAGCTCTGACCGTTCAGCTCCCCGGCTATGGCTACACCTTC.

This clonotype occurred once. Since a much larger clone is just one base distant, this may be a read error. J is TRBJ2-7 and V is TRBV7-2; D unclear. Germline V lookup: CDR1 SGHTA, CDR2 FQGNSA. The CDR3 is 13 residues long. V was pared by 4 bases and J by 2 bases, with 9 bases between. CDR3 region: CASSSQTPYEQYF. The DNA for the CDR3 is TGTGCCAGCAGCTCCCAGACCCCCTACGAGCAGTACTTC.

J is TRBJ2-6 and V is TRBV3-1; no definite D call. This CDR3 has 17 residues. Germline CDR1 is LGHDT and CDR2 is YNNKEL (reference sequence). V was pared by 1 base and J by 0 bases, with 10 bases between. CDR3 loop: CASSQVITGSGANVLTF. In DNA form, the CDR3 reads TGTGCCAGCAGCCAAGTTATTACTGGCTCTGGGGCCAACGTCCTGACTTTC.

The J gene is TRBJ2-5, the V gene TRBV5-1; D may match TRBD1 or TRBD2 (6 bases each). The V gene's germline CDR1 is SGHRS and CDR2 YFSETQ. This CDR3 has 14 amino acids. V shed 4 bases and J shed 11 bases, with 21 bases lying between them. The CDR3 bases are TGCGCCAGCAGCGAGGGGGGTAACTACAATGGGCAGTACTTC. It is translated as CASSEGGNYNGQYF.

About this clonotype itself: Compared with germline, one end of the junction differs, possibly owing to a read error. This rearrangement joins TRBV12-3 or TRBV12-4 to TRBJ2-3, with D tentatively TRBD1 (6 bases). The CDR3 extends over 14 amino acids. The CDR3: CAGSNRASTDTQYF. Here the CDR3 DNA reads TGTGCCGGCAGCAACAGGGCTAGCACAGATACGCAGTATTTT.

The chain carries TRBV2 and TRBJ2-2; no reliable D call. Deletions cut 6 bases from V and 5 bases from J, with 10 bases between. This CDR3 contains 13 residues. The germline V gene has CDR1 SNHLY and CDR2 FYNNEI. The CDR3 sequence is CASRIVETGELFF. The CDR3 region has the DNA TGTGCCAGCAGAATAGTAGAAACCGGGGAGCTGTTTTTT.

The gene calls are TRBV15 and TRBJ2-3, with TRBD2 as a possible D gene (5 bases). This CDR3 is 19 amino acids long. V was cut by 0 bases and J by 2 bases, with 21 bases left in between. Germline CDR1 and CDR2: LNHNV and YYDKDF (reference sequence). CDR3 bases: TGTGCCACCAGCAGAGATGACTATTTGGGTAGTACCCCCACAGATACGCAGTATTTT. Amino acids: CATSRDDYLGSTPTDTQYF.

In DNA form, the CDR3 reads TGCAGTGCTAGGTTCGGACAGGGCCATGAGCAGTTCTTC. As protein: CSARFGQGHEQFF. The chain employs TRBV20-1 and TRBJ2-1, with 8 bases fitting TRBD1. CDR1 is DFQATT and CDR2 is SNEGSKA in the germline V gene (reference sequence). The V segment lost 3 bases and the J segment 8 bases; nucleotides outside the gene matches: 6. This CDR3 contains 13 residues.